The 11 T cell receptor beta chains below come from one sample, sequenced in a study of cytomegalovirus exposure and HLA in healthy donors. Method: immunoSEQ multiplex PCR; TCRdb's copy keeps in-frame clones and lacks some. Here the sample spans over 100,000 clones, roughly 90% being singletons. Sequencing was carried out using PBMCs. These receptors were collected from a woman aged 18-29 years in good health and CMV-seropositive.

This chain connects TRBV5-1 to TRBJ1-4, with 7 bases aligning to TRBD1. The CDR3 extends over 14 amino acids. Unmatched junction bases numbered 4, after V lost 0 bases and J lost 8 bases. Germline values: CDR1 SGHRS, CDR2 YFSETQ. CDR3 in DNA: TGCGCCAGCAGCTTGGTAGGGGGCGGAGAAAAACTGTTTTTT. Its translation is CASSLVGGGEKLFF.

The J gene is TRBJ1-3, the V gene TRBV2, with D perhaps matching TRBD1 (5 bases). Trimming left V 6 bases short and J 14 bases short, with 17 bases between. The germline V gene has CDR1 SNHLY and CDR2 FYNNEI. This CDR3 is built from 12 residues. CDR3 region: CASSSGGGSLYF. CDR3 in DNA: TGTGCCAGCAGCTCCGGCGGGGGGTCATTATATTTT.

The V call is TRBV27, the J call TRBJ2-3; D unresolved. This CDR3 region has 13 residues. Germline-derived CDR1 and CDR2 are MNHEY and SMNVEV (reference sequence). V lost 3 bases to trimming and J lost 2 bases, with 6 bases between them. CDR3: CASSLSLTDTQYF. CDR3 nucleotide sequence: TGTGCCAGCAGTTTGTCCCTCACAGATACGCAGTATTTT.

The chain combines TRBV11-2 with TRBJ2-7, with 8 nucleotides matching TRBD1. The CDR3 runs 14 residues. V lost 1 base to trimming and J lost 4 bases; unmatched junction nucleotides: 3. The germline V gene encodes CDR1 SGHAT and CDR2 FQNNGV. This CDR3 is CASSLVQGVYEQYF. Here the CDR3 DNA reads TGTGCCAGCAGCTTAGTACAGGGGGTGTACGAGCAGTACTTC.

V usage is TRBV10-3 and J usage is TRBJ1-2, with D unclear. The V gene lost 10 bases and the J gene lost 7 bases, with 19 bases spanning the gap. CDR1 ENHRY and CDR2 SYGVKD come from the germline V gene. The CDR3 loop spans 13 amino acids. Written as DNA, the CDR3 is TGTGCCACCGAGACGGCTACTATGGGTGGCTACACCTTC. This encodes CATETATMGGYTF.

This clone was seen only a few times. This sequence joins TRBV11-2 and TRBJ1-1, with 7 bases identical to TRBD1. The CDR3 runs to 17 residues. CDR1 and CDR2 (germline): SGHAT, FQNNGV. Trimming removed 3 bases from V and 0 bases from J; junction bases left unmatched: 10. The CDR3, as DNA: TGTGCCAGCAGCTTGAGGACAGGCTTGGAATTGAACACTGAAGCTTTCTTT. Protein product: CASSLRTGLELNTEAFF.

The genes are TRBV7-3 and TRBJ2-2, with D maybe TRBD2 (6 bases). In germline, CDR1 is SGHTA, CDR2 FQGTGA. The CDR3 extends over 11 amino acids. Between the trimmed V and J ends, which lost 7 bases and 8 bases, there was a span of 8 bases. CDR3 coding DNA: TGTGCCAGCACCGGGGGTGGGGAGCTGTTTTTT. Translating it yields CASTGGGELFF. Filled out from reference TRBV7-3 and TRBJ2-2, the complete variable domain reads GAGVSQTPSNKVTEKGKYVELRCDPISGHTALYWYRQSLGQGPEFLIYFQGTGAADDSGLPNDRFFAVRPEGSVSTLKIQRTERGDSAVYLCASTGGGELFFGEGSRLTVL.

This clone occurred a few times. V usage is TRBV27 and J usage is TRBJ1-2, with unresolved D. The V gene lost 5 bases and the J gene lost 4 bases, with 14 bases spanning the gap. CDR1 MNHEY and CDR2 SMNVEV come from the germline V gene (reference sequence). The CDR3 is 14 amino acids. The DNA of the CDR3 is TGTGCCAGCAGTCCTAACCCGGGGTTCTATGGCTACACCTTC. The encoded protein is CASSPNPGFYGYTF.

The CDR3: CASSVAWASGFYEQYF. DNA for the CDR3: TGTGCCAGCAGCGTAGCTTGGGCTAGCGGGTTCTACGAGCAGTACTTC. The chain links TRBV9 to TRBJ2-7, with 8 nucleotides matching TRBD2. The CDR3 is 16 residues long. With 0 bases clipped from V and 3 bases from J, the junction kept 8 bases outside the gene matches. Per germline, CDR1 SGDLS and CDR2 YYNGEE.

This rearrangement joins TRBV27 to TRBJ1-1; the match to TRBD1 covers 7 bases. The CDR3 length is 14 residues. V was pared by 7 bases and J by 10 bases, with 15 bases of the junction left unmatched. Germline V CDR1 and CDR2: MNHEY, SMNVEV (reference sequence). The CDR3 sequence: CASTSLSTGARAFF. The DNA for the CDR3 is TGTGCCAGCACCTCACTTAGTACAGGGGCACGAGCTTTCTTT.

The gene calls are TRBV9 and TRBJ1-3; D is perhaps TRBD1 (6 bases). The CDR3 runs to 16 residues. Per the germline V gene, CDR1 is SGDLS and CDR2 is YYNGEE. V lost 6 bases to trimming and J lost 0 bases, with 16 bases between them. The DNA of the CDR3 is TGTGCCAGCACCGGGGGGGGGCCGAGCTCTGGAAACACCATATATTTT. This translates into CASTGGGPSSGNTIYF.